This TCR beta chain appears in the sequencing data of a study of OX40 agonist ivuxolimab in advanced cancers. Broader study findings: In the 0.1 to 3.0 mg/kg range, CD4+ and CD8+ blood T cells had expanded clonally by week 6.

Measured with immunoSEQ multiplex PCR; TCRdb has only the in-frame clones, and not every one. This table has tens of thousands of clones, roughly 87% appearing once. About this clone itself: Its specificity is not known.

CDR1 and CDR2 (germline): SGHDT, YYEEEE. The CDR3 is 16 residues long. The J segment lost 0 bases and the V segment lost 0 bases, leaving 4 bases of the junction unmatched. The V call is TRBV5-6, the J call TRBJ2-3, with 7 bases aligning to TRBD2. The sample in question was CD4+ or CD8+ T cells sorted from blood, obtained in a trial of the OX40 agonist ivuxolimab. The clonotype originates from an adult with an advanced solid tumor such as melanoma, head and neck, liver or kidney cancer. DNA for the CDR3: TGTGCCAGCAGCTTGGCCGGGGGGATTAGCACAGATACGCAGTATTTT. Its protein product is CASSLAGGISTDTQYF.